The clone carrying this T cell receptor (beta chain) was detected many times. The source of the sample is a study of T cells in Graves' hyperthyroidism and ophthalmopathy. CDR1 and CDR2 (germline): SGHAT, FQNNGV. Unmatched junction bases numbered 8, after V lost 5 bases and J lost 4 bases. The CDR3 has 15 amino acids. An absence of ophthalmopathy progression within 18 months meant stable Graves' hyperthyroidism. Using RNA transcripts as the source, TCR beta CDR3 regions were amplified. The TCR CDR3 first-round RT-PCR relied on the HTBI primer set. MiXCR, run by TCRdb on the multiplex PCR reads, gives a single entry per CDR3 protein. The sample lists about 710,000 distinct CDR3 sequences; 16% were seen once.

Sequencing was done on a sample of blood. The clonotype comes from a man younger than 30 with Graves' hyperthyroidism. This sequence joins TRBV11-2 and TRBJ2-1; 7 positions agree with TRBD2. The CDR3 nucleotides read TGTGCCAGCAGCCCCATCGGGGGGTGGTACAATGAGCAGTTCTTC. Protein: CASSPIGGWYNEQFF.